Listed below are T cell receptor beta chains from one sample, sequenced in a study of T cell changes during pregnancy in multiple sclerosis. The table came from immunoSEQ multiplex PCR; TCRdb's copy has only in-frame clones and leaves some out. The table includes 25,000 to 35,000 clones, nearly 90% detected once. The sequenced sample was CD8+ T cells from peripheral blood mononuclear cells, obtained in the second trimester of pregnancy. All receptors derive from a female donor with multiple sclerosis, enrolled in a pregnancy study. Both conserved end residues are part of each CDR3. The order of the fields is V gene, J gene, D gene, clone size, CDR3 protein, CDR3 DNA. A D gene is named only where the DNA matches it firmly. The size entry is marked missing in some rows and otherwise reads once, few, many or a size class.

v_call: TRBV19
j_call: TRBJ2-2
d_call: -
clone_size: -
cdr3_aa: CACGQDSVGELFF
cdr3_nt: TGTGCCTGCGGTCAGGATAGCGTCGGGGAGCTGTTTTTT

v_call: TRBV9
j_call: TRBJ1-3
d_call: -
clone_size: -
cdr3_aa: CASSVAGSGNTIYF
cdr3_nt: TGTGCCAGCAGCGTAGCAGGATCTGGAAACACCATATATTTT

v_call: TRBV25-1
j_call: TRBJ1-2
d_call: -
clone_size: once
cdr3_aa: CASSVQNGYTF
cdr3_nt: TGTGCCAGCAGTGTTCAGAACGGCTACACCTTC

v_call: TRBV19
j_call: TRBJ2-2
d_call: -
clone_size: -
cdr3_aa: CASSTRSGGELFF
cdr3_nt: TGTGCCAGTAGTACCCGATCCGGCGGGGAGCTGTTTTTT

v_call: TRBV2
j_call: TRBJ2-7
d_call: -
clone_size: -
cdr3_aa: CASVERSYEQYF
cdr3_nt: TGTGCCAGCGTGGAGCGGTCCTACGAGCAGTACTTC

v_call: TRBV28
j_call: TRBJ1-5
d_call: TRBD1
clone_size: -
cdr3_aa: CASSLLGQEGNQPQHF
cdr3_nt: TGTGCCAGCAGTTTACTCGGACAGGAGGGCAATCAGCCCCAGCATTTT

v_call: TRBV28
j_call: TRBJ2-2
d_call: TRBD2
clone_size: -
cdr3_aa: CASSQRGTSGSRSGELFF
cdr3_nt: TGTGCCAGCAGTCAAAGAGGGACTAGCGGGAGCCGGAGCGGGGAGCTGTTTTTT

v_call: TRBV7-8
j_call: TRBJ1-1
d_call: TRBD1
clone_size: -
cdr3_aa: CASSMTGSNTEAFF
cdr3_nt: TGTGCCAGCAGCATGACAGGGTCCAACACTGAAGCTTTCTTT

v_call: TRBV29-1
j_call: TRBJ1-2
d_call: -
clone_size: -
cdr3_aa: CSVDTNYGYTF
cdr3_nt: TGCAGCGTTGATACTAACTATGGCTACACCTTC

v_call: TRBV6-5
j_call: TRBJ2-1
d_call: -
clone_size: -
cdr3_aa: CASSYAAGSYNEQFF
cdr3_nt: TGTGCCAGCAGTTACGCGGCTGGGTCTTACAATGAGCAGTTCTTC

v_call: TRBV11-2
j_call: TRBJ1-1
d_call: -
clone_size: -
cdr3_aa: CASIQDNEAFF
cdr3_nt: TGTGCCAGCATTCAGGACAATGAAGCTTTCTTT

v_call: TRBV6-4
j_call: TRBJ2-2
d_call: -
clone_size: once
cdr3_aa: CASSDRAGPNTGELFF
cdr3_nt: TGTGCCAGCAGTGACAGGGCGGGGCCGAACACCGGGGAGCTGTTTTTT

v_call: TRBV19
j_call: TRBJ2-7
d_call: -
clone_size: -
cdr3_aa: CASSMMGGGEQYF
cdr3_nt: TGTGCCAGTAGTATGATGGGGGGTGGCGAGCAGTACTTC

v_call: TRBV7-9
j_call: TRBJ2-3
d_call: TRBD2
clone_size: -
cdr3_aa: CASSFPVSGGAPDTQYF
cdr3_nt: TGTGCCAGCAGCTTCCCCGTAAGCGGGGGGGCTCCAGATACGCAGTATTTT

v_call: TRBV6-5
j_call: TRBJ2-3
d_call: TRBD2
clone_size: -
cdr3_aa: CASSYSGLGADTQYF
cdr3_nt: TGTGCCAGCAGTTACTCTGGACTAGGGGCAGATACGCAGTATTTT

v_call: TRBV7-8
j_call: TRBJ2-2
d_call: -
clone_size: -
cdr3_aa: CASSPDSPANTGELFF
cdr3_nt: TGTGCCAGCAGCCCCGACTCACCCGCGAACACCGGGGAGCTGTTTTTT

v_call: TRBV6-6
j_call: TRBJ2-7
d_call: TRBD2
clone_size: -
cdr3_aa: CASTSLAGVDEQYF
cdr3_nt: TGTGCCAGCACTTCACTAGCGGGAGTTGACGAGCAGTACTTC

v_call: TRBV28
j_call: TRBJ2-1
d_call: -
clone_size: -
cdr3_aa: CASILRGGQRSYNEQFF
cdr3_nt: TGTGCCAGTATTCTAAGGGGGGGGCAACGCTCCTACAATGAGCAGTTCTTC

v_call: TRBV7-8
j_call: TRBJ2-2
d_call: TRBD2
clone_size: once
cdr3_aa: CASSLAVLRGGPGELFF
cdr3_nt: TGTGCCAGCAGCTTAGCGGTCTTGCGGGGGGGCCCCGGGGAGCTGTTTTTT

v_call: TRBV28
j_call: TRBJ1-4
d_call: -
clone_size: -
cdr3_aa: CASRLEDSFNEKLFF
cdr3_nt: TGTGCCAGCAGACTCGAGGACAGTTTTAATGAAAAACTGTTTTTT

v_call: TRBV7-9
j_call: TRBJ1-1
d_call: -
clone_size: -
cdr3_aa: CASSPRQGTEAFF
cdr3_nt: TGTGCCAGCAGCCCACGCCAGGGTACTGAAGCTTTCTTT

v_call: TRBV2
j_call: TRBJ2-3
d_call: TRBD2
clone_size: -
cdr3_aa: CARDGTSGTDTQYF
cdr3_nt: TGTGCCAGAGACGGGACTAGCGGTACAGATACGCAGTATTTT

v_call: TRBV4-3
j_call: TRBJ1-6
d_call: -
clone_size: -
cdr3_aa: CASSQVAGSPLHF
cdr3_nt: TGCGCCAGCAGCCAAGTGGCGGGATCACCCCTCCACTTT

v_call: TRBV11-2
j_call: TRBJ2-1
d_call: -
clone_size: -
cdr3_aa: CASSLVAGIVDEQFF
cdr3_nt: TGTGCCAGCAGCTTAGTCGCAGGGATCGTGGATGAGCAGTTCTTC

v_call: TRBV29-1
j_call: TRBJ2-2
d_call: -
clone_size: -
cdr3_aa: CSVGAGSSNTGELFF
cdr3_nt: TGCAGCGTTGGGGCCGGCAGCTCGAACACCGGGGAGCTGTTTTTT

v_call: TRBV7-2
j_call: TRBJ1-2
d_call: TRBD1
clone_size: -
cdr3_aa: CASSPLRGQGHGYTF
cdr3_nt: TGTGCCAGCAGCCCACTCCGTGGACAGGGCCATGGCTACACCTTC

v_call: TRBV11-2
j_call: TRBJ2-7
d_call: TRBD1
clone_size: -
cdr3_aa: CASSRQGFYEQYF
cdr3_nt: TGTGCCAGCAGCCGACAGGGGTTCTACGAGCAGTACTTC

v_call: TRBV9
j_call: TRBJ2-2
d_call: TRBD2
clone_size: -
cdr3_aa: CASSGRPTFSGRWTGELFF
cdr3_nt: TGTGCCAGCAGCGGGCGACCGACCTTTAGCGGGAGATGGACCGGGGAGCTGTTTTTT

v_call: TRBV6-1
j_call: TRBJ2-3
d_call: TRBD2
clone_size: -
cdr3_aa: CASSEPGASGFTDTQYF
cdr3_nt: TGTGCCAGCAGTGAACCTGGTGCTAGCGGGTTCACAGATACGCAGTATTTT

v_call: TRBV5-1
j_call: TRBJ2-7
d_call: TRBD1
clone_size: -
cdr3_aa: CASSPPGTGPTYEQYF
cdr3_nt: TGCGCCAGCAGCCCCCCCGGGACAGGGCCTACCTACGAGCAGTACTTC

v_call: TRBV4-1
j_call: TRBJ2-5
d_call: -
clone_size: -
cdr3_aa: CASSQLASSQETQYF
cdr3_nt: TGCGCCAGCAGCCAACTTGCTAGCAGCCAAGAGACCCAGTACTTC

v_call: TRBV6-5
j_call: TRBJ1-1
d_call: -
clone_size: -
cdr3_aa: CASGHTSNTEAFF
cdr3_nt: TGTGCCAGCGGACATACGTCGAACACTGAAGCTTTCTTT

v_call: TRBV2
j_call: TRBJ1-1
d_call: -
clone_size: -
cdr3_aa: CASNEPTTGMVSTEAFF
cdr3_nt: TGTGCCAGCAACGAGCCCACGACAGGCATGGTAAGCACTGAAGCTTTCTTT

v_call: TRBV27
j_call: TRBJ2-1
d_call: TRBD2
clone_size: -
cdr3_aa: CASSWILGTSGRAVVEQFF
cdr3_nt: TGTGCCAGCAGTTGGATCCTCGGGACTAGCGGGAGGGCCGTGGTTGAGCAGTTCTTC

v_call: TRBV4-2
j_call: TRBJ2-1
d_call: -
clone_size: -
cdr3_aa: CASSQDRSGANEQFF
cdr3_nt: TGTGCCAGCAGCCAAGACCGCAGCGGTGCCAATGAGCAGTTCTTC

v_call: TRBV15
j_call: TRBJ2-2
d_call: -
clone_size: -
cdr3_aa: CATSRTPVTGELFF
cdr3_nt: TGTGCCACCAGCAGGACTCCGGTCACCGGGGAGCTGTTTTTT

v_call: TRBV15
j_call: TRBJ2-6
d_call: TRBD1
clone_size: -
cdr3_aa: CATSGQALSGANVLTF
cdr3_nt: TGTGCCACCAGCGGACAGGCCCTCTCTGGGGCCAACGTCCTGACTTTC

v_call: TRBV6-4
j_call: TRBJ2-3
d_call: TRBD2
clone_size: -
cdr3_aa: CASSDSTSGGADTQYF
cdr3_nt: TGTGCCAGCAGTGACTCGACCAGCGGGGGGGCTGATACGCAGTATTTT

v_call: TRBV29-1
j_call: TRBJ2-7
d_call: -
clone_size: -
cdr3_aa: CSVGAGEHYEQYF
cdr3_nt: TGCAGCGTTGGGGCAGGGGAACACTACGAGCAGTACTTC

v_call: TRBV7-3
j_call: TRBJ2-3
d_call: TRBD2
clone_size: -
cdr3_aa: CASSPYLGTSGGDTQYF
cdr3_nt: TGTGCCAGCAGCCCGTACCTCGGGACTAGTGGGGGGGATACGCAGTATTTT

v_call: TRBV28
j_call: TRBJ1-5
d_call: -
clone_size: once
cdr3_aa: CASRLTGSGQPQHF
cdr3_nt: TGTGCCAGCAGATTAACAGGGTCAGGTCAGCCCCAGCATTTT

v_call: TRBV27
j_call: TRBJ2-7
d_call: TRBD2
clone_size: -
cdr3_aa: CASSPGLGTYEQYF
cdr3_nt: TGTGCCAGCAGTCCGGGACTAGGAACCTACGAGCAGTACTTC

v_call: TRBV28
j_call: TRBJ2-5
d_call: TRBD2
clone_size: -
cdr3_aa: CASSLESGSSGETQYF
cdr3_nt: TGTGCCAGCAGTTTAGAAAGCGGGAGTTCAGGGGAGACCCAGTACTTC

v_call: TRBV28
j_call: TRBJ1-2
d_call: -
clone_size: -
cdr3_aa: CASSPQTGLYGYTF
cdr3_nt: TGTGCCAGCAGTCCCCAGACAGGCCTCTATGGCTACACCTTC

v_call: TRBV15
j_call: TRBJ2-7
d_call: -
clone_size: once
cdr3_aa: CATSRDDSGGYEQYF
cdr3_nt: TGTGCCACCAGCAGAGACGACTCAGGGGGGTACGAGCAGTACTTC

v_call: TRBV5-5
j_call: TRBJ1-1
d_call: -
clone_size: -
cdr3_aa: CASSPAEVSEAFF
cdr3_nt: TGTGCCAGCAGCCCGGCGGAAGTCTCTGAAGCTTTCTTT

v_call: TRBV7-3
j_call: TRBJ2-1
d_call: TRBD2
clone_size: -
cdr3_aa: CASSLIAGGSYNEQFF
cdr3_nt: TGTGCCAGCAGCTTAATAGCGGGAGGGAGCTACAATGAGCAGTTCTTC

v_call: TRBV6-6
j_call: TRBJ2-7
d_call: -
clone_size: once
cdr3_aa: CASSYKLRGGDYEQYF
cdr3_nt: TGTGCCAGCAGTTACAAGCTTAGGGGTGGTGACTACGAGCAGTACTTC

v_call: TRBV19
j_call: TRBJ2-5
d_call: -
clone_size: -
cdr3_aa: CASSIDVTSQTQYF
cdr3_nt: TGTGCCAGTAGTATAGATGTGACTAGTCAGACCCAGTACTTC

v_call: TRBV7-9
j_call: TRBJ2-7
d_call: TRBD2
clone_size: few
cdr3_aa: CASSSTLAGFYEQYF
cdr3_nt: TGTGCCAGCAGCTCGACTCTAGCGGGGTTCTACGAGCAGTACTTC

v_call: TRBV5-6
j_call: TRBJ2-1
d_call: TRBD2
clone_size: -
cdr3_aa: CASSLVAGEFDEQFF
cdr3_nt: TGTGCCAGCAGCTTGGTAGCGGGAGAGTTCGATGAGCAGTTCTTC

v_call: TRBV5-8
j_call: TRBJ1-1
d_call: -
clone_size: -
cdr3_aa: CASSSTPSGLFDTEAFF
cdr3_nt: TGTGCCAGCAGCTCGACCCCCTCGGGACTCTTTGACACTGAAGCTTTCTTT

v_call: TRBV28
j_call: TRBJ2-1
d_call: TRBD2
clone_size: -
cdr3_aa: CASSLWRAGSKYNEQFF
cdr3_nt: TGTGCCAGCAGTTTATGGAGAGCGGGATCTAAGTACAATGAGCAGTTCTTC

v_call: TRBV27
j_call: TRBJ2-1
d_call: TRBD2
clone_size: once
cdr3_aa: CASSLTSGTLMDEQFF
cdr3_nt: TGTGCCAGCAGTTTGACTAGCGGCACCTTGATGGATGAGCAGTTCTTC

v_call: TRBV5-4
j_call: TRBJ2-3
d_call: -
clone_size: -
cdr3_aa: CASSPAAADTQYF
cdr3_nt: TGTGCCAGCAGCCCGGCGGCGGCAGATACGCAGTATTTT

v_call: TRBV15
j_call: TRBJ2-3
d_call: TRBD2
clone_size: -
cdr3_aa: CATAQPGGDTQYF
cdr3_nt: TGTGCCACCGCTCAACCCGGGGGGGATACGCAGTATTTT

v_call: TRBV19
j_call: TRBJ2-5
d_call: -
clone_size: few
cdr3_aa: CASSTRDSRSETQYF
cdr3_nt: TGTGCCAGTAGTACTCGGGACTCCAGGTCGGAGACCCAGTACTTC

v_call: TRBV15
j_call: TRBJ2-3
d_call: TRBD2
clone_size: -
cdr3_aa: CATSRGSGRGDTQYF
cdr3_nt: TGTGCCACCAGCAGAGGCAGCGGGAGGGGAGATACGCAGTATTTT

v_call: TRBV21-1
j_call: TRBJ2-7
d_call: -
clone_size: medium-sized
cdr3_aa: CASSLRHKWDEQYF
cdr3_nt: TGTGCCAGCAGCCTCCGACACAAATGGGACGAGCAGTACTTC

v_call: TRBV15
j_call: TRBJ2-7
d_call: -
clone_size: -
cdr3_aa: CATSRGSEPSYEQYF
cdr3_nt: TGTGCCACCAGCAGAGGTTCGGAGCCCTCCTACGAGCAGTACTTC